A single T cell receptor beta chain is shown here with its context. The target antigen is unknown. A read error may explain this, as a much larger clone is one base away. The sample is drawn from a study of regulatory T cells in long-lasting Graves disease. The wider study: Graves' cases, newly diagnosed, had used antithyroid drugs under 3 months. Points from the study as a whole: Persistent Graves' cases showed lower TCR diversity than newly diagnosed cases.

Trimming cost V 8 bases and J 4 bases, with 15 bases left between them. The CDR3 is made up of 15 amino acids. Time point reported: newly diagnosed GD, antithyroid drugs for less than 3 months. Extracted PBMC RNA gave rise to the TCR library. Researchers made TCR beta libraries by using iRepertoire HTBI primers and running Arm-PCR on CDR3 regions. TCRdb re-derived calls from the multiplex PCR reads in MiXCR, one entry per CDR3 protein. The sample consists of about 540,000 distinct CDR3 sequences, about 14% of them appearing once. These records were also assigned to another study, of T cells in Graves' hyperthyroidism and ophthalmopathy. From that report: Orbital computed tomography, thyroid ultrasound, serum thyroxine and TRAb, and clinical symptoms together informed the diagnoses. Blood shared most expanded thyroid clonotypes above 0.001.

The sequence came from a man aged 25-40 years with Graves disease. The specimen was peripheral blood mononuclear cells (PBMCs), collected at new diagnosis, from a patient treated with antithyroid drugs. The chain joins TRBV12-3 or TRBV12-4 to TRBJ1-6; D unclear. The CDR3: CASGPGSVYNSPLHF. In DNA, the CDR3 is TGTGCCAGCGGCCCCGGGTCGGTTTATAATTCACCCCTCCACTTT.